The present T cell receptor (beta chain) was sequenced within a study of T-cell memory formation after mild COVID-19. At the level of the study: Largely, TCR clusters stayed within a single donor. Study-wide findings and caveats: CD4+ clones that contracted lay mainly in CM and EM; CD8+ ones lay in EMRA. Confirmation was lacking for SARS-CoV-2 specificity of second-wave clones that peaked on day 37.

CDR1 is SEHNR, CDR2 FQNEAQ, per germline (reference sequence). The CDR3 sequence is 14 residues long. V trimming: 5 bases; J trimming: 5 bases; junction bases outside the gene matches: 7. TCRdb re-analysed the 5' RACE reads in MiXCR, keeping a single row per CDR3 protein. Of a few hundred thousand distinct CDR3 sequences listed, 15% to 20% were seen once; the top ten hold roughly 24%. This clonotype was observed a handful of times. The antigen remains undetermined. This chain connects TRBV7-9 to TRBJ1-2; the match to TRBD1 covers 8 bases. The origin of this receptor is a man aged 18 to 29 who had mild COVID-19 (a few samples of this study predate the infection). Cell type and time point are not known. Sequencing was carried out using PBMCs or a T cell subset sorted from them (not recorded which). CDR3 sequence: CASSTGQGHYGYTF. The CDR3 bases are TGTGCCAGCAGCACCGGACAGGGTCATTATGGCTACACCTTC.